This T cell receptor beta chain came from a study of T cells in Graves' hyperthyroidism and ophthalmopathy. The CDR3 length is 16 residues. Amplified TCR beta CDR3 regions derived from RNA transcripts. The HTBI primer set served for first-round RT-PCR of the TCR CDR3. TCRdb re-derived calls from the multiplex PCR reads in MiXCR, one entry per CDR3 protein. The sample includes over 700,000 distinct CDR3 sequences, roughly a third of them seen just once. Of note for this clonotype: The junction shows a germline mismatch at one end, possibly a read error.

The clonotype originates from a middle-aged woman with Graves' hyperthyroidism. Sequencing used blood. The chain is built from TRBV12-3 or TRBV12-4 and TRBJ1-5; the D gene is possibly TRBD1 (5 bases). The CDR3 DNA reads as TGTACCAGCAGTTTATCATGGGGGGTCAACAATCAGCCCCAGCATTTT. Its protein product is CTSSLSWGVNNQPQHF.